The clone carrying this T cell receptor beta chain was seen many times. The antigen remains unidentified. The sample belongs to a study of HIV-infected patients and healthy controls. The study, taken as a whole, reports: HIV-infected patients and controls differed significantly in mean usage of eight alpha and eight beta V genes. HIV-associated CDR3 frequencies dropped significantly during therapy; CMV-associated ones, mostly rising, changed nonsignificantly. MAIT alpha-chain CDR3s were frequent in healthy controls, depleted in HIV+. When repertoires were size-matched, rare events in HIV-infected data became overweighted.

Whole blood was used without fractionation, so all unsorted peripheral T cells were included. V shed 6 bases and J 7 bases; nucleotides not matched to a gene: 11. This CDR3 is built from 17 residues. Germline values: CDR1 SGHAT, CDR2 FQNNGV. cDNA was made from 500 ng RNA using alpha and beta constant primers. Each of the alpha and beta chains got its own library through chain-specific third strand synthesis with indices. TCRdb reprocessed the 5' RACE reads via MiXCR and lists one record per CDR3 protein. Counted here are about 15,000 distinct CDR3 sequences, around 7.7% occurring once; the ten biggest clones make up around 8%.

The TCR comes from an adult in good health. The rearrangement uses TRBV11-2 and TRBJ2-2, with 13 bases identical to TRBD2. Material: blood. The CDR3, as DNA: TGTGCCAGCAGATCGGGACTAGCGGGGAGACAAGGCGGGGAGCTGTTTTTT. Translated: CASRSGLAGRQGGELFF. Full variable domain (outside the CDR3, taken from reference TRBV11-2 and TRBJ2-2): EAGVAQSPRYKIIEKRQSVAFWCNPISGHATLYWYQQILGQGPKLLIQFQNNGVVDDSQLPKDRFSAERLKGVDSTLKIQPAKLEDSAVYLCASRSGLAGRQGGELFFGEGSRLTVL.